The source of this T cell receptor beta chain is a study of blood T cells in healthy people across ages. With a J-beta primer mix and a sample-barcoded 5' primer, a second PCR ran 7 to 11 cycles. TCRdb reanalysed the 5' RACE reads using MiXCR and keeps one entry per CDR3 protein. Of about 600,000 distinct CDR3 sequences listed, 40% to 50% are singletons. J lost 5 bases, V lost 6 bases, and 3 bases had no gene match. The CDR3 spans 15 residues. The sequenced material came from blood. The rearrangement uses TRBV12-3 or TRBV12-4 and TRBJ2-1, with TRBD2 identical over 14 bases. This receptor was taken from a man aged 80 or over in good health. DNA of the CDR3: TGTGCCAGCAGGTGGGGACTAGCGGGGGACAATGAGCAGTTCTTC. Translating gives CASRWGLAGDNEQFF.